Here is one TCR beta chain with its context. Its antigen is unidentified. This specimen comes from a study of blood T cells in healthy people across ages. Looking at the study overall: There was about one barcoded beta molecule captured by template switching per two T cells. Study-level findings and limits: Across samples, TCR beta diversity tracked strongly with naive T cell percentage.

With a J-beta primer mix and a sample-barcoded 5' primer, a second PCR ran roughly 6 to 12 cycles. Every sample gave at least 3 million paired-end reads containing CDR3. TCRdb reprocessed the 5' RACE reads with MiXCR, giving one entry per CDR3 protein. Of about 380,000 distinct CDR3 sequences listed, more than 45% were seen once; the top ten hold 50% to 65%. J was trimmed by 4 bases and V by 6 bases; bases with no gene match: 15. Per the germline V gene, CDR1 is DFQATT and CDR2 is SNEGSKA (reference sequence). The CDR3 sequence is 15 residues long. The chain uses TRBV20-1 and TRBJ2-7; 7 positions match TRBD2. The receptor was derived from a man between 60 and 70 years old in good health. The sample taken for sequencing was blood. The CDR3 here is CSARASGEGLYEQYF. In DNA, the CDR3 is TGCAGTGCCAGGGCTTCCGGGGAGGGCTTGTACGAGCAGTACTTC.